This is a list of T cell receptor beta chains from one sample in a study of blood T cell repertoires in COVID-19. Measured with immunoSEQ multiplex PCR; TCRdb has only the in-frame clones, and not every one. The profile shows about 260,000 clones, approximately 85% of them singletons. The sequenced sample consisted of peripheral blood. These receptors all come from a human donor in a cohort sampled during active COVID-19. CDR3s include the opening cysteine and the closing phenylalanine or tryptophan. The D gene is left open where the match is weak. Part of the rows lack a size; the others show once, few, many or a class for expanded clones.

v_call	d_call	clone_size	j_call	cdr3_aa	cdr3_nt
TRBV5-1	TRBD1	-	TRBJ1-1	CASRLTGQGNTEAFF	TGCGCCAGCAGATTAACGGGACAGGGGAACACTGAAGCTTTCTTT
TRBV28	-	once	TRBJ1-2	CASRGPRAPYGYTF	TGTGCCAGTAGGGGTCCCCGGGCCCCCTATGGCTACACCTTC
TRBV4-1	-	-	TRBJ1-3	CASSQTDSYSGNTIYF	TGCGCCAGCAGCCAGACGGACAGTTACTCTGGAAACACCATATATTTT
TRBV28	-	once	TRBJ2-5	CASSLISGQETQYF	TGTGCCAGCAGTTTAATTAGCGGCCAGGAGACCCAGTACTTC
TRBV5-4	-	few	TRBJ1-6	CASSLVKNSPLHF	TGTGCCAGCAGCTTGGTCAAAAATTCACCCCTCCACTTT
TRBV5-1	TRBD1	-	TRBJ1-6	CASSLSLQGVGYSPLHF	TGCGCCAGCAGCTTGTCTTTACAGGGGGTCGGATACTCACCCCTCCACTTT
TRBV28	-	-	TRBJ1-2	CASSSIGREYYGYTF	TGTGCCAGCAGTTCAATAGGACGGGAGTACTATGGCTACACCTTC
TRBV7-9	TRBD2	-	TRBJ2-1	CASRPGSGGSYNEQFF	TGTGCCAGCAGACCCGGCAGCGGGGGCTCCTACAATGAGCAGTTCTTC
TRBV9	-	-	TRBJ2-6	CASSEGGTGTGANVLTF	TGTGCCAGCAGCGAAGGGGGTACAGGAACTGGGGCCAACGTCCTGACTTTC
TRBV10-3	TRBD1	-	TRBJ2-7	CAAGRTGGSNEQYF	TGTGCCGCGGGAAGAACAGGGGGCTCCAACGAGCAGTACTTC
TRBV29-1	-	-	TRBJ2-3	CSPGRGTGDTQYF	TGCAGCCCAGGCAGGGGCACGGGAGATACGCAGTATTTT
TRBV7-8	TRBD1	-	TRBJ2-7	CASSLAGTGSTGEQYF	TGTGCCAGCAGCTTAGCGGGGACAGGGTCAACGGGGGAGCAGTACTTC
TRBV7-9	-	-	TRBJ2-7	CASSLLSVVYEQYF	TGTGCCAGCAGCTTACTTTCGGTCGTGTACGAGCAGTACTTC
TRBV9	-	-	TRBJ2-6	CASSPTGHGANVLTF	TGTGCCAGCAGCCCAACAGGGCATGGGGCCAACGTCCTGACTTTC
TRBV18	-	-	TRBJ1-3	CASSPSSRRVSGNTIYF	TGTGCCAGCTCACCAAGTTCCCGACGGGTCTCTGGAAACACCATATATTTT
TRBV4-1	TRBD2	-	TRBJ2-5	CASSQRGLAGILETQYF	TGCGCCAGCAGCCAACGAGGACTAGCGGGGATTCTTGAGACCCAGTACTTC
TRBV3-1/TRBV3-2	TRBD1	-	TRBJ1-2	CASSQRQGSKVGYTF	TGTGCCAGCAGCCAAAGACAGGGAAGTAAGGTTGGCTACACCTTC
TRBV6-2/TRBV6-3	TRBD1	-	TRBJ2-7	CASSSLDRGEQYF	TGTGCCAGCAGTTCCCTCGACAGGGGAGAGCAGTACTTC
TRBV7-9	TRBD1	once	TRBJ1-2	CASSPSPGQGLRDGYTF	TGTGCCAGCAGCCCTAGCCCGGGACAGGGGTTGAGGGATGGCTACACCTTC
TRBV19	-	-	TRBJ1-3	CASSMGSDSGNTIYF	TGTGCCAGTAGTATGGGGAGTGATTCTGGAAACACCATATATTTT
TRBV14	TRBD1	-	TRBJ2-7	CASSRGQGAYEQYF	TGTGCCAGCAGCCGAGGACAGGGGGCTTACGAGCAGTACTTC
TRBV6-2/TRBV6-3	TRBD1	-	TRBJ2-5	CASSLQGIQETQYF	TGTGCCAGCAGCCTACAGGGGATCCAAGAGACCCAGTACTTC
TRBV19	TRBD1	-	TRBJ1-5	CASSPDRGRDQPQHF	TGTGCCAGTAGTCCGGACAGGGGGCGAGATCAGCCCCAGCATTTT
TRBV24-1	TRBD1	-	TRBJ2-5	CATGQGETQYF	TGTGCCACAGGACAGGGGGAGACCCAGTACTTC
TRBV7-2	TRBD2	-	TRBJ2-1	CASSQGTSGANEQFF	TGTGCCAGCAGCCAGGGGACTAGCGGAGCCAATGAGCAGTTCTTC
TRBV11-2	-	-	TRBJ1-2	CASSTGPSYGYTF	TGTGCCAGCAGCACAGGGCCATCATATGGCTACACCTTC
TRBV9	TRBD2	once	TRBJ2-7	CASSDGGGSSYEQYF	TGCGCCAGCAGCGATGGGGGGGGAAGCTCCTACGAGCAGTACTTC
TRBV7-2	TRBD1	-	TRBJ2-3	CASSLGPSGTGGRDTQYF	TGTGCCAGCAGCTTAGGACCCTCCGGGACAGGGGGGAGAGATACGCAGTATTTT